This TCR beta chain was sequenced during a study of T-cell memory formation after mild COVID-19. Notes on the study in general: Cross-reactive memory apparently joined, as some responding clones appeared in pre-infection memory.

Employing constant-segment primers, 5'RACE generated TCR alpha and TCR beta cDNA libraries bearing sample barcodes and UMIs. TCRdb used MiXCR to reprocess the 5' RACE reads, holding one entry per CDR3 protein. The sample carries 340,000 or so distinct CDR3 sequences, 10% to 15% recorded once. CDR3 length: 14 residues. V lost 1 base and J lost 1, with 8 bases in between. The germline gives CDR1 SEHNR, CDR2 FQNEAQ (reference sequence). This clonotype came up many times. Antigen specificity is unknown. The sequence was obtained from a man aged 18 to 29 who had mild COVID-19 (a few samples of this study predate the infection). Cell type and time point are not known. This chain uses TRBV7-9 with TRBJ2-7; possibly TRBD2 for D (5 bases). The specimen was PBMCs or a T cell subset sorted from them (not recorded which). DNA for the CDR3: TGTGCCAGCAGCTTAGGGTCGGGATCCTACGAGCAGTACTTC. Amino acid sequence: CASSLGSGSYEQYF.